A selection of T cell receptor beta chains follows, all from one sample in a study of shared clonotypes between healthy human individuals. Clones were read by immunoSEQ multiplex PCR, and TCRdb kept only the in-frame ones, dropping some. Of more than 1,200,000 clones in the sample, approximately 98.5% were seen once. The specimen was naive CD4+ T cells sorted from blood. The receptors shown here come from a young man in good health. The CDR3 runs from the conserved cysteine through the conserved F or W. Fields, in order: D gene, clone size, J gene, V gene, CDR3 protein, CDR3 DNA. A D gene is named only where the DNA matches it firmly. Not every row has a clone size; where given, it reads once, few, many or a size class.

d_call: NA
clone_size: NA
j_call: TRBJ2-5
v_call: TRBV5-1
cdr3_aa: CASSLGVDQETQYF
cdr3_nt: TGCGCCAGCAGCTTGGGAGTTGATCAAGAGACCCAGTACTTC

d_call: NA
clone_size: NA
j_call: TRBJ2-3
v_call: TRBV5-1
cdr3_aa: CASRRDHLSTDTQYF
cdr3_nt: TGCGCCAGCAGACGGGACCATCTGAGCACAGATACGCAGTATTTT

d_call: TRBD1
clone_size: NA
j_call: TRBJ2-7
v_call: TRBV5-4
cdr3_aa: CASSWGTGLVEQYF
cdr3_nt: TGTGCCAGCAGCTGGGGGACAGGGTTGGTCGAGCAGTACTTC

d_call: TRBD2
clone_size: NA
j_call: TRBJ2-5
v_call: TRBV5-4
cdr3_aa: CASSLGRTSGSWGYQETQYF
cdr3_nt: TGTGCCAGCAGCTTGGGAAGGACTAGCGGGAGTTGGGGGTACCAAGAGACCCAGTACTTC

d_call: TRBD1
clone_size: NA
j_call: TRBJ2-7
v_call: TRBV9
cdr3_aa: CASSVATGGYEQYF
cdr3_nt: TGTGCCAGCAGCGTAGCTACAGGGGGCTACGAGCAGTACTTC

d_call: NA
clone_size: NA
j_call: TRBJ2-7
v_call: TRBV5-1
cdr3_aa: CASSLVPKDEQYF
cdr3_nt: TGCGCCAGCAGCTTGGTCCCCAAGGACGAGCAGTACTTC

d_call: NA
clone_size: NA
j_call: TRBJ1-5
v_call: TRBV28
cdr3_aa: CASSHGGTLGPQHF
cdr3_nt: TGTGCCAGCAGTCACGGGGGGACCCTGGGGCCCCAGCATTTT

d_call: NA
clone_size: once
j_call: TRBJ1-1
v_call: TRBV18
cdr3_aa: CASSVLNTEAFF
cdr3_nt: TGTGCCAGCTCAGTCCTCAACACTGAAGCTTTCTTT

d_call: NA
clone_size: once
j_call: TRBJ1-3
v_call: TRBV7-2
cdr3_aa: CASSSSGISGNTIYF
cdr3_nt: TGTGCCAGCAGCTCATCAGGGATCTCTGGAAACACCATATATTTT

d_call: TRBD1
clone_size: NA
j_call: TRBJ2-6
v_call: TRBV7-8
cdr3_aa: CASSLVTGGSGANVLTF
cdr3_nt: TGTGCCAGCAGCTTAGTTACAGGGGGCTCTGGGGCCAACGTCCTGACTTTC

d_call: NA
clone_size: once
j_call: TRBJ2-7
v_call: TRBV2
cdr3_aa: CASGASYEQYF
cdr3_nt: TGTGCCAGCGGGGCCTCCTACGAGCAGTACTTC

d_call: NA
clone_size: NA
j_call: TRBJ2-2
v_call: TRBV19
cdr3_aa: CASSTLSGLSTGELFF
cdr3_nt: TGTGCCAGTAGTACGCTCTCAGGGCTTTCCACCGGGGAGCTGTTTTTT

d_call: TRBD1
clone_size: NA
j_call: TRBJ1-1
v_call: TRBV6-1
cdr3_aa: CATADRANTEAFF
cdr3_nt: TGTGCCACCGCGGACAGGGCCAACACTGAAGCTTTCTTT

d_call: TRBD2
clone_size: NA
j_call: TRBJ2-1
v_call: TRBV19
cdr3_aa: CASSIRGLAEWLSSYNEQFF
cdr3_nt: TGTGCCAGTAGTATACGCGGACTAGCGGAGTGGCTCAGCTCCTACAATGAGCAGTTCTTC

d_call: NA
clone_size: once
j_call: TRBJ2-3
v_call: TRBV9
cdr3_aa: CASSVEARSTDTQYF
cdr3_nt: TGTGCCAGCAGCGTAGAGGCAAGAAGCACAGATACGCAGTATTTT

d_call: TRBD1
clone_size: NA
j_call: TRBJ2-7
v_call: TRBV5-1
cdr3_aa: CASSLQGFREQYF
cdr3_nt: TGCGCCAGCAGCTTACAGGGGTTCAGGGAGCAGTACTTC

d_call: NA
clone_size: NA
j_call: TRBJ2-7
v_call: TRBV19
cdr3_aa: CASSISGQGSYEQYF
cdr3_nt: TGTGCCAGTAGTATAAGTGGCCAGGGCTCCTACGAGCAGTACTTC

d_call: TRBD1
clone_size: once
j_call: TRBJ2-1
v_call: TRBV7-9
cdr3_aa: CASSLEGGGEQFF
cdr3_nt: TGTGCCAGCAGCTTAGAAGGGGGCGGTGAGCAGTTCTTC

d_call: TRBD2
clone_size: NA
j_call: TRBJ2-1
v_call: TRBV29-1
cdr3_aa: CSGWTSGSNEQFF
cdr3_nt: TGCAGCGGATGGACTAGCGGGAGTAATGAGCAGTTCTTC

d_call: NA
clone_size: NA
j_call: TRBJ2-2
v_call: TRBV25-1
cdr3_aa: CASSEIGAIYTGELFF
cdr3_nt: TGTGCCAGCAGTGAAATCGGTGCCATTTACACCGGGGAGCTGTTTTTT

d_call: TRBD2
clone_size: NA
j_call: TRBJ2-7
v_call: TRBV11-2
cdr3_aa: CASSFRLAGGYEQYF
cdr3_nt: TGTGCCAGCAGCTTCAGACTAGCGGGAGGCTACGAGCAGTACTTC

d_call: NA
clone_size: NA
j_call: TRBJ2-1
v_call: TRBV6-5
cdr3_aa: CASSFFRYNEQFF
cdr3_nt: TGTGCCAGCAGTTTTTTCCGGTACAATGAGCAGTTCTTC

d_call: TRBD1
clone_size: NA
j_call: TRBJ1-5
v_call: TRBV2
cdr3_aa: CASVGTGVHQPQHF
cdr3_nt: TGTGCCTCAGTTGGGACAGGGGTTCATCAGCCCCAGCATTTT

d_call: NA
clone_size: NA
j_call: TRBJ1-1
v_call: TRBV28
cdr3_aa: CASSLQPVDTEAFF
cdr3_nt: TGTGCCAGCAGTTTACAACCGGTGGACACTGAAGCTTTCTTT

d_call: TRBD1
clone_size: NA
j_call: TRBJ2-5
v_call: TRBV4-1
cdr3_aa: CASSHGQGETQYF
cdr3_nt: TGCGCCAGCAGCCATGGACAGGGAGAGACCCAGTACTTC

d_call: NA
clone_size: NA
j_call: TRBJ1-1
v_call: TRBV18
cdr3_aa: CASSPQENTEAFF
cdr3_nt: TGTGCCAGCTCACCACAGGAGAACACTGAAGCTTTCTTT

d_call: NA
clone_size: NA
j_call: TRBJ1-4
v_call: TRBV6-5
cdr3_aa: CASSYSGGEEKLFF
cdr3_nt: TGTGCCAGCAGTTACTCAGGGGGGGAGGAAAAACTGTTTTTT

d_call: NA
clone_size: NA
j_call: TRBJ1-2
v_call: TRBV29-1
cdr3_aa: CSVSNSGYTF
cdr3_nt: TGCAGCGTTTCGAACTCTGGCTACACCTTC

d_call: NA
clone_size: NA
j_call: TRBJ2-1
v_call: TRBV19
cdr3_aa: CASSYRAPYNEQFF
cdr3_nt: TGTGCCAGTAGTTACAGGGCCCCCTACAATGAGCAGTTCTTC

d_call: NA
clone_size: NA
j_call: TRBJ2-2
v_call: TRBV9
cdr3_aa: CASSLTSKNTGELFF
cdr3_nt: TGTGCCAGCAGCTTGACTAGTAAGAACACCGGGGAGCTGTTTTTT

d_call: NA
clone_size: NA
j_call: TRBJ1-2
v_call: TRBV7-2
cdr3_aa: CASSLDPGLGYTF
cdr3_nt: TGTGCCAGCAGCTTAGACCCCGGTTTAGGCTACACCTTC